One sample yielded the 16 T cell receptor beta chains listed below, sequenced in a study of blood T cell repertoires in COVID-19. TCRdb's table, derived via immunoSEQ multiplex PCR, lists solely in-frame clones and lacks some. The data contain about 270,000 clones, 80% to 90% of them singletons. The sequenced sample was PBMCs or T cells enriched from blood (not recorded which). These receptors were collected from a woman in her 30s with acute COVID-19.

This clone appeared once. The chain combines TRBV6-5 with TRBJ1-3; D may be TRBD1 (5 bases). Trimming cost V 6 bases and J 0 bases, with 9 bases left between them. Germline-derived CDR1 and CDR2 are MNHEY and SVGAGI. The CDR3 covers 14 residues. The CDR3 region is CASRGAGSGNTIYF. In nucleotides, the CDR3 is TGTGCCAGCAGAGGGGCTGGCTCTGGAAACACCATATATTTT.

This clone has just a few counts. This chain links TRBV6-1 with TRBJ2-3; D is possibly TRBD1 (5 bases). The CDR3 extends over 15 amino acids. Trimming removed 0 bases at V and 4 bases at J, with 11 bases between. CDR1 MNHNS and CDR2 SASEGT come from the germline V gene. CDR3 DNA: TGTGCCAGCAGTGAAGCGATCCAGGGATCAGATACGCAGTATTTT. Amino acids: CASSEAIQGSDTQYF.

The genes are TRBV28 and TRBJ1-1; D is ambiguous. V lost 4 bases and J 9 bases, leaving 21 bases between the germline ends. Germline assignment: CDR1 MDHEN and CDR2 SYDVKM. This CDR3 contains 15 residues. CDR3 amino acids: CASSSYLGEPTKAFF. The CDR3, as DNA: TGTGCCAGCAGTTCATACCTCGGGGAGCCGACCAAAGCTTTCTTT.

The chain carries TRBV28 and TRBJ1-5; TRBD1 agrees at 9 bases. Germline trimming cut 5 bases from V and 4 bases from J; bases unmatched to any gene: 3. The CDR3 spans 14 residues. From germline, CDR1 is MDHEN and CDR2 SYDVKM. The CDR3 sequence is CASSAGTGNQPQHF. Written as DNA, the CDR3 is TGTGCCAGCAGTGCCGGGACAGGGAATCAGCCCCAGCATTTT.

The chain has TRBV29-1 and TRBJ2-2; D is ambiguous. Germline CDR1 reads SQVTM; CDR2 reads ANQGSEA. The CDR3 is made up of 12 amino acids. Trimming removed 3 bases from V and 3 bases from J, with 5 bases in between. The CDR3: CSVDLYTGELFF. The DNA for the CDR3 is TGCAGCGTTGACTTATACACCGGGGAGCTGTTTTTT.

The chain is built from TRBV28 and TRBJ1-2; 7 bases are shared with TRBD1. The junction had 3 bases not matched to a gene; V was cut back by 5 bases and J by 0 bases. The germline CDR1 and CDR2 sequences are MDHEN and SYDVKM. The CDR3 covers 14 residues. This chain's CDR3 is CASSVGQSNYGYTF. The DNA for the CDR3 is TGTGCCAGCAGTGTGGGACAGTCTAACTATGGCTACACCTTC.

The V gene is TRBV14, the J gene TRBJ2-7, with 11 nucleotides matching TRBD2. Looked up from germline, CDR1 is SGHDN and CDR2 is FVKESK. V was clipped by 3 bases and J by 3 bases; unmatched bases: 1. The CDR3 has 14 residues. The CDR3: CASSHGTSGYEQYF. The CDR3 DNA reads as TGTGCCAGCAGCCACGGGACTAGCGGCTACGAGCAGTACTTC.

The CDR3 bases are TGTGCCAGCAAGATCTCAACAGTCACCGGGGAGCTGTTTTTT. Encoded protein: CASKISTVTGELFF. The chain has TRBV11-1 and TRBJ2-2; D gene uncertain. Germline V gene sequence: CDR1 SGHAT, CDR2 FQDESV (reference sequence). The CDR3 spans 14 residues. Trimming took off 7 bases at V and 4 bases at J, with 13 bases between the two ends.

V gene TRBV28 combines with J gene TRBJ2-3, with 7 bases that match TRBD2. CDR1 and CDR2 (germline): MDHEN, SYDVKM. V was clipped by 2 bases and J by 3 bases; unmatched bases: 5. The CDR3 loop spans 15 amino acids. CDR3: CASSLGGLVTDTQYF. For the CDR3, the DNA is TGTGCCAGCAGTTTAGGCGGACTAGTAACAGATACGCAGTATTTT.

The CDR3 loop is CASREQGNQPQHF. The CDR3 DNA reads as TGTGCCAGCAGGGAACAGGGTAATCAGCCCCAGCATTTT. The chain uses TRBV2 and TRBJ1-5; D is perhaps TRBD1 (6 bases). Trimming removed 6 bases from V and 4 bases from J, with 10 bases in between. The CDR3 sequence is 13 residues long. Looked up from germline, CDR1 is SNHLY and CDR2 is FYNNEI.

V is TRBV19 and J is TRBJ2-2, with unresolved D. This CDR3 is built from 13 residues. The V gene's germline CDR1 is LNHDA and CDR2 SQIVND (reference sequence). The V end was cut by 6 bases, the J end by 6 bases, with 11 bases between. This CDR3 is CASRSLSPGELFF. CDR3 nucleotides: TGTGCCAGTAGATCCCTGTCTCCCGGGGAGCTGTTTTTT. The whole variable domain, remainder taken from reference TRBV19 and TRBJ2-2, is DGGITQSPKYLFRKEGQNVTLSCEQNLNHDAMYWYRQDPGQGLRLIYYSQIVNDFQKGDIAEGYSVSREKKESFPLTVTSAQKNPTAFYLCASRSLSPGELFFGEGSRLTVL.

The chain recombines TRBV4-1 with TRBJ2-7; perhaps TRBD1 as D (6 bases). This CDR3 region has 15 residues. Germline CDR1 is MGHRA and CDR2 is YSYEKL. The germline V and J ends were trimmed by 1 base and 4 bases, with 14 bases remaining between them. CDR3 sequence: CASSQGTETYYEQYF. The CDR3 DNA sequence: TGCGCCAGCAGCCAAGGGACAGAAACTTATTACGAGCAGTACTTC.

This CDR3 reads CASSQNLAGGSYEQYF. DNA for the CDR3: TGTGCCAGCAGTCAAAACCTAGCGGGAGGATCCTACGAGCAGTACTTC. The chain recombines TRBV3-1 (or the pseudogene TRBV3-2) with TRBJ2-7; 11 bases match TRBD2. Germline V gene lookup returns CDR1 LGHDT and CDR2 YNNKEL (reference sequence). The CDR3 has 16 amino acids. The trim removed 6 bases at V and 1 base at J, leaving 8 bases unmatched.

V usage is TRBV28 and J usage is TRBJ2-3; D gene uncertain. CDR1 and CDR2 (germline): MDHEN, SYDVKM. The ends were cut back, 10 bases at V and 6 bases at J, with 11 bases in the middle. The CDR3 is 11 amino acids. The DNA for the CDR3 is TGTGCCAACCGGGTGATTGATACGCAGTATTTT. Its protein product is CANRVIDTQYF.

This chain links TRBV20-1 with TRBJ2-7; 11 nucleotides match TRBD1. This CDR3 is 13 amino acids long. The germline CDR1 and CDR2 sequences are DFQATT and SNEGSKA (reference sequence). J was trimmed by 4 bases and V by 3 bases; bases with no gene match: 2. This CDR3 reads CSASRDRGYEQYF. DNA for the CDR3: TGCAGTGCTAGTCGGGACAGGGGGTACGAGCAGTACTTC.

The chain's CDR3 is CSVRREGNTEAFF. The CDR3 bases are TGCAGCGTACGCAGGGAGGGGAACACTGAAGCTTTCTTT. V is TRBV29-1 and J is TRBJ1-1; a weak D match, TRBD1 (5 bases). This CDR3 region has 13 residues. V lost 6 bases, J lost 1 base, and 12 bases lay in between. CDR1 is SQVTM and CDR2 is ANQGSEA in the germline V gene.